Listed below are T cell receptor beta chains from one sample, sequenced in a study of T cells in Graves' hyperthyroidism and ophthalmopathy. TCRdb independently ran MiXCR on the multiplex PCR reads; one entry per CDR3 protein. The data contain about 280,000 distinct CDR3 sequences, 25% of them singletons. The sample was blood. The receptors were gathered from a middle-aged man with Graves' hyperthyroidism that later progressed to Graves' ophthalmopathy. Each CDR3 is given with its conserved first and last residue. The D gene is left open where the match is weak. A row's size may be missing; if present it is once, few, many or a size class.

TRBV11-2,many,TRBJ1-1,-,CASSLVRGRNTEAFF,TGTGCCAGCAGCTTAGTCCGGGGGAGGAACACTGAAGCTTTCTTT
TRBV7-3,many,TRBJ2-5,TRBD2,CASSLSPSGTGETQYF,TGTGCCAGCAGCTTATCGCCTAGCGGGACGGGGGAGACCCAGTACTTC
TRBV7-2,many,TRBJ2-6,-,CASSFSGAGANVLTF,TGTGCCAGCAGCTTCTCGGGGGCCGGGGCCAACGTCCTGACTTTC
TRBV12-5,many,TRBJ1-3,-,CASGQDGSSGNTIYF,TGTGCTAGTGGTCAGGACGGCTCCTCTGGAAACACCATATATTTT
TRBV11-2,-,TRBJ1-1,-,CASSLEREGIDRGTEAFF,TGTGCCAGCAGCTTAGAACGTGAGGGGATCGATCGGGGCACTGAAGCTTTCTTT
TRBV10-1,many,TRBJ2-6,-,CASQETGANVLTF,TGCGCCAGCCAAGAGACTGGGGCCAACGTCCTGACTTTC
TRBV6-2/TRBV6-3,-,TRBJ1-2,-,CASGYVDYGYTF,TGTGCCAGCGGCTACGTGGACTATGGCTACACCTTC
TRBV12-3/TRBV12-4,-,TRBJ1-3,-,CASGDAARGNTIYF,TGTGCCAGCGGAGACGCGGCGCGCGGAAACACCATATATTTT
TRBV29-1,many,TRBJ1-1,-,CSVDRRRTEAFF,TGCAGCGTTGATAGGAGGAGGACTGAAGCTTTCTTT
TRBV6-2/TRBV6-3,many,TRBJ2-7,-,CASNIGGAYEQYF,TGTGCCAGCAACATAGGAGGGGCCTACGAGCAGTACTTC
TRBV7-2,many,TRBJ1-1,TRBD1,CASSLIRGPNTEAFF,TGTGCCAGCAGCTTAATTAGGGGGCCTAACACTGAAGCTTTCTTT